Here is one TCR beta chain with its context. This entry is derived from a study of control samples from healthy donors and cancer patients. The CDR3 has 16 residues. Trimming pared 2 bases from V and 4 bases from J, leaving 15 bases between. Germline V lookup: CDR1 SNHLY, CDR2 FYNNEI. Sequencing was performed with immunoSEQ multiplex PCR; in TCRdb, only in-frame clones are kept and a portion is missing. The data contain around 110,000 clones, 93% of them singletons. J is TRBJ1-5 and V is TRBV2; unclear D gene. This TCR was sampled from a man aged 30 to 45 in good health. Sample: blood. CDR3 loop: CASSESRAGMNQPQHF. The CDR3 DNA is TGTGCCAGCAGTGAATCAAGGGCAGGAATGAATCAGCCCCAGCATTTT.